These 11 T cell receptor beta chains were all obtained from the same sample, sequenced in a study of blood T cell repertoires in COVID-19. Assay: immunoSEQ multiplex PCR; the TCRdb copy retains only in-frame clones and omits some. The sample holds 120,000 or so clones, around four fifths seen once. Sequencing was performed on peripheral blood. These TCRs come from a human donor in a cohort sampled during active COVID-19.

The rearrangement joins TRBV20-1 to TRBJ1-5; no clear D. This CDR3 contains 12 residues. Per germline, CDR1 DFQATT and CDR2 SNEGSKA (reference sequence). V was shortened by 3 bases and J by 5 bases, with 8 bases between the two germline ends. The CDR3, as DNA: TGCAGTGCTAGTCGCCGGGATCAGCCCCAGCATTTT. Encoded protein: CSASRRDQPQHF.

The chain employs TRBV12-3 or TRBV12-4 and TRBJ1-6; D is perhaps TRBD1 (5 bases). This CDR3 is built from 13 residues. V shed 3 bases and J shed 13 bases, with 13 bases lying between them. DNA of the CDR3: TGTGCCAGCAGTTTGGGACTGGGGCAGCCCCTCCACTTT. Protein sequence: CASSLGLGQPLHF.

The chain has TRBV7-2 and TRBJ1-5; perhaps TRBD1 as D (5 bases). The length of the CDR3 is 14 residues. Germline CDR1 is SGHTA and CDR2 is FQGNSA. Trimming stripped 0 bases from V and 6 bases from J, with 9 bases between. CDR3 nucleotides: TGTGCCAGCAGCTTAGCCGGGGGTGGTCAGCCCCAGCATTTT. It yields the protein CASSLAGGGQPQHF.

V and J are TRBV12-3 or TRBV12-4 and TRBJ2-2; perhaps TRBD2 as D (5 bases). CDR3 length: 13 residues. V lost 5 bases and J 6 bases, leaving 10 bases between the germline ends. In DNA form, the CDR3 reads TGTGCCAGCAGTCCTACTAGTTCCGGGGAGCTGTTTTTT. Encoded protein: CASSPTSSGELFF.

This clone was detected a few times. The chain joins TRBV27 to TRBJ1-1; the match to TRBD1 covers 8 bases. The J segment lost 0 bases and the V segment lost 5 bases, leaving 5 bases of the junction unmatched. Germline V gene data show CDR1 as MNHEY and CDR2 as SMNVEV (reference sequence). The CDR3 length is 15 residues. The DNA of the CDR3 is TGTGCCAGCAGTCTCAGGGGGCTGGTGAACACTGAAGCTTTCTTT. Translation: CASSLRGLVNTEAFF.

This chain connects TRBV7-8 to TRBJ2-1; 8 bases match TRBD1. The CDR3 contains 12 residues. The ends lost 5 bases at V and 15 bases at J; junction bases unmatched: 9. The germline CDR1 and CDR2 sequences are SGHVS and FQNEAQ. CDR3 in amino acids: CASSPTRGRRFF. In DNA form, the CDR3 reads TGTGCCAGCAGCCCCACCAGGGGGCGTAGGTTCTTC.

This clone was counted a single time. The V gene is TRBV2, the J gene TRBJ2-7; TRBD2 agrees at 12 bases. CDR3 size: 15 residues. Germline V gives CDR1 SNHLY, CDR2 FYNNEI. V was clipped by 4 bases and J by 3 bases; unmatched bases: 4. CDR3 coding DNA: TGTGCCAGCAGTGTAGGACTAGCGGGGCTCTACGAGCAGTACTTC. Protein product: CASSVGLAGLYEQYF.

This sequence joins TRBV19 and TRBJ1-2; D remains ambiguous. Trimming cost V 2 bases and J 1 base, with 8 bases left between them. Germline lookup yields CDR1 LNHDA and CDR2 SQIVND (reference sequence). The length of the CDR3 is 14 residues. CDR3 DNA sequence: TGTGCCAGTAGTATAAAGGAGCTTAACTATGGCTACACCTTC. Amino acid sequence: CASSIKELNYGYTF.

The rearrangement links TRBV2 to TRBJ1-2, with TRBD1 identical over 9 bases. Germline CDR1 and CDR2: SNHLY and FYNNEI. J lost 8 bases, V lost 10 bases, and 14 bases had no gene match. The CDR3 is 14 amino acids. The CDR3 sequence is CATSTAGTGKGYTF. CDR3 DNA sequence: TGTGCCACTTCTACCGCCGGGACAGGGAAGGGCTACACCTTC.

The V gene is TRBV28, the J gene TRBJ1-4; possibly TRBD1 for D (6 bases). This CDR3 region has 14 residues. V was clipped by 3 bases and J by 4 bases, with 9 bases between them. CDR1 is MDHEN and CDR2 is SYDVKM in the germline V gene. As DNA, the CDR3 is TGTGCCAGCAGTTTTAGGACAGTTAATGAAAAACTGTTTTTT. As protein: CASSFRTVNEKLFF.

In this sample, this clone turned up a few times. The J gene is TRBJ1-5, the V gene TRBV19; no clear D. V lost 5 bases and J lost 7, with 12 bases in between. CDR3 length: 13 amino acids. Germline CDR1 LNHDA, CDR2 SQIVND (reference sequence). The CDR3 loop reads CASSSGFYQPQHF. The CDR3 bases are TGTGCCAGTAGTTCGGGTTTCTACCAGCCCCAGCATTTT.